This entry lists 15 T cell receptor beta chains sequenced from one sample in a study of blood T cell repertoires in COVID-19. Measured with immunoSEQ multiplex PCR; TCRdb has only the in-frame clones, and not every one. The data contain over 90,000 clones, approximately 86% of them seen just once; the ten biggest clones take up under 2%. The sequencing sample was made of peripheral blood. The source of these receptors is a man older than 75 with acute or convalescent COVID-19.

The genes are TRBV10-3 and TRBJ2-2, with 10 bases aligning to TRBD1. Looked up from germline, CDR1 is ENHRY and CDR2 is SYGVKD. Unmatched junction bases numbered 3, after V lost 6 bases and J lost 5 bases. CDR3 length equals 14 residues. CDR3 sequence (DNA): TGTGCCATCAGGGACAGGGGGGATACCGGGGAGCTGTTTTTT. Its protein product is CAIRDRGDTGELFF.

The chain couples TRBV27 to TRBJ2-5, with TRBD2 identical over 7 bases. Germline assignment: CDR1 MNHEY and CDR2 SMNVEV (reference sequence). Unmatched junction bases numbered 11, after V lost 5 bases and J lost 5 bases. CDR3 length equals 15 residues. This CDR3 is CASSPRTRRGETQYF. CDR3 bases: TGTGCCAGCAGTCCCCGGACTAGACGGGGCGAGACCCAGTACTTC.

DNA of the CDR3: TGTGCCACCCGGGACACGAATGAAAAACTGTTTTTT. Translating it yields CATRDTNEKLFF. The chain combines TRBV10-3 with TRBJ1-4, with a tentative D call TRBD1 (6 bases). The CDR3 loop spans 12 amino acids. V shed 10 bases and J shed 5 bases, with 11 bases lying between them. Germline values: CDR1 ENHRY, CDR2 SYGVKD.

The chain is built from TRBV7-2 and TRBJ2-5, with TRBD2 matching over 11 bases. Germline V gene lookup returns CDR1 SGHTA and CDR2 FQGNSA. The CDR3 totals 16 residues. Germline trimming cut 8 bases from V and 5 bases from J; bases unmatched to any gene: 13. In DNA form, the CDR3 reads TGTGCCAGCTGCCTACGTTTAGCGGGAGGGGGGGAGACCCAGTACTTC. It yields the protein CASCLRLAGGGETQYF.

The V and J genes are TRBV4-3 and TRBJ2-7; D remains ambiguous. V dropped 4 bases and J dropped 4 bases, with 2 bases sitting between them. The CDR3 runs 10 residues. The germline gives CDR1 LGHNA, CDR2 YSLEER. The CDR3 DNA reads as TGCGCCAGCAGCCCGTACGAGCAGTACTTC. Translating gives CASSPYEQYF.

This clone was found once. The chain is built from TRBV29-1 and TRBJ2-3; perhaps TRBD1 as D (5 bases). Trimming pared 0 bases from V and 7 bases from J, leaving 11 bases between. Germline V gene sequence: CDR1 SQVTM, CDR2 ANQGSEA. CDR3 length: 13 amino acids. Here the CDR3 reads CSVEEGAPNTQYF. Written as DNA, the CDR3 is TGCAGCGTTGAAGAAGGGGCCCCGAATACGCAGTATTTT.

The chain joins TRBV27 to TRBJ2-1, with TRBD1 as a possible D gene (5 bases). The CDR3 is 16 residues long. Trimming removed 3 bases at V and 2 bases at J, with 14 bases between. From germline, CDR1 is MNHEY and CDR2 SMNVEV (reference sequence). This CDR3 reads CASSFDRRIAYNEQFF. The CDR3 coding sequence is TGTGCCAGCAGTTTCGACAGACGGATCGCCTACAATGAGCAGTTCTTC.

The genes are TRBV3-1 (or the pseudogene TRBV3-2) and TRBJ2-7; TRBD1 matches 9 bases. The CDR3 is made up of 15 amino acids. Germline V gene lookup returns CDR1 LGHDT and CDR2 YNNKEL (reference sequence). J gave up 6 bases and V 3 bases, and 9 bases lay outside the gene matches. CDR3 region: CASSQSPGQGREQYF. In nucleotides, the CDR3 is TGTGCCAGCAGCCAGAGCCCGGGACAGGGTCGCGAGCAGTACTTC.

The chain combines TRBV6-2 or TRBV6-3 with TRBJ1-2; no reliable D call. V lost 3 bases and J 7 bases, leaving 9 bases between the germline ends. The germline V gene has CDR1 MNHEY and CDR2 SVGEGT. There are 12 residues in the CDR3. CDR3 loop: CASSYESGGYTF. CDR3 DNA: TGTGCCAGCAGTTATGAATCCGGTGGCTACACCTTC.

The V call is TRBV3-1 (or the pseudogene TRBV3-2), the J call TRBJ2-1; 12 nucleotides agree with TRBD2. The CDR3 consists of 16 residues. V was pared by 2 bases and J by 9 bases, with 8 bases of the junction left unmatched. CDR1 is LGHDT, CDR2 YNNKEL, per germline (reference sequence). The CDR3: CASSQNLAGGWGEQFF. In DNA form, the CDR3 reads TGTGCCAGCAGCCAAAACCTAGCGGGAGGGTGGGGTGAGCAGTTCTTC.

The chain employs TRBV28 and TRBJ1-5; D might be TRBD1 (6 bases). CDR1 and CDR2 (germline): MDHEN, SYDVKM. CDR3 size: 18 residues. V lost 2 bases and J lost 5, with 22 bases in between. This CDR3 reads CASSLIIFRDKRDQPQHF. In nucleotides, the CDR3 is TGTGCCAGCAGTTTAATTATATTCCGGGACAAAAGGGATCAGCCCCAGCATTTT.

This CDR3 reads CASSSRQNNNSPLHF. CDR3 bases: TGTGCCAGCAGTTCAAGACAGAATAATAATTCACCCCTCCACTTT. The genes are TRBV27 and TRBJ1-6; perhaps TRBD1 as D (5 bases). The CDR3 runs to 15 residues. Germline V gene lookup returns CDR1 MNHEY and CDR2 SMNVEV (reference sequence). The V end was cut by 4 bases, the J end by 5 bases, with 12 bases between.

The J gene is TRBJ2-1, the V gene TRBV6-6; 15 bases fit TRBD2. From germline, CDR1 is MNHNY and CDR2 SVGAGI (reference sequence). The CDR3 loop spans 18 amino acids. Unmatched junction bases numbered 14, after V lost 5 bases and J lost 9 bases. For the CDR3, the DNA is TGTGCCAGCAGTCAGAGGACTAGCGGGAGGGGTGGCGGTGGTGAGCAGTTCTTC. It yields the protein CASSQRTSGRGGGGEQFF.

In this sample, this clone turned up once. The chain joins TRBV28 to TRBJ1-4; TRBD1 matches at 7 bases. Germline assignment: CDR1 MDHEN and CDR2 SYDVKM. Trimming cost V 6 bases and J 2 bases; bases outside gene matches: 6. This CDR3 comprises 15 residues. CDR3 coding DNA: TGTGCCAGCAGCTCCCGGGACAGCACTAATGAAAAACTGTTTTTT. This encodes CASSSRDSTNEKLFF.

The chain joins TRBV9 to TRBJ2-2; tentatively, D is TRBD2 (6 bases). Trimming took 1 base from V and 4 from J, leaving 8 bases between them. CDR3 length equals 14 residues. Per germline, CDR1 SGDLS and CDR2 YYNGEE. CDR3 sequence reads: CASSVQAGTGELFF. DNA of the CDR3: TGTGCCAGCAGCGTACAAGCGGGCACCGGGGAGCTGTTTTTT.